The present TCR beta chain was sequenced within a study of OX40 agonist ivuxolimab in advanced cancers. At the level of the study: Patients were dosed intravenously with ivuxolimab at 0.01 to 10 mg/kg every 2 weeks. From roughly 20 to 85 years was the age range, with a mean of about 54 years, and around 84% were male. Whole-study results and caveats: Also showing low normalized T-cell clonal expansion were some of the nonresponders.

The protocol was immunoSEQ multiplex PCR, while the TCRdb copy is restricted to in-frame clones and leaves out a portion. The sample lists tens of thousands of clones, around 92% occurring once. Germline V gene data show CDR1 as MGHDK and CDR2 as SYGVNS. Unmatched junction bases numbered 7, after V lost 6 bases and J lost 2 bases. The CDR3 extends over 15 amino acids. As concerns this clone: Its target is unknown.

The V gene is TRBV25-1, the J gene TRBJ2-3, with 8 bases identical to TRBD1. This specimen consisted of CD4+ or CD8+ T cells sorted from blood, obtained in a trial of the OX40 agonist ivuxolimab. This receptor was obtained from an adult with an advanced solid tumor such as melanoma, head and neck, liver or kidney cancer. The CDR3 region is CASRSTGAFTDTQYF. The CDR3, as DNA: TGTGCCAGCAGGTCGACAGGGGCCTTCACAGATACGCAGTATTTT. The full variable domain, rest sourced from reference TRBV25-1 and TRBJ2-3, is EADIYQTPRYLVIGTGKKITLECSQTMGHDKMYWYQQDPGMELHLIHYSYGVNSTEKGDLSSESTVSRIRTEHFPLTLESARPSHTSQYLCASRSTGAFTDTQYFGPGTRLTVL.